One sample yielded the 18 T cell receptor beta chains listed below, sequenced in a study of blood T cell repertoires in COVID-19. Generated by immunoSEQ multiplex PCR, the TCRdb table keeps only in-frame clones and is missing some. The data contain about 150,000 clones, 80% of them seen just once; the ten biggest clones take up 5%. Source material: peripheral blood. The receptors shown here come from a woman in her 50s with acute or convalescent COVID-19.

The chain employs TRBV7-2 and TRBJ2-5, with a tentative D call TRBD2 (6 bases). V dropped 3 bases and J dropped 7 bases, with 21 bases sitting between them. The CDR3 length is 16 residues. Germline V CDR1 and CDR2: SGHTA, FQGNSA. For the CDR3, the DNA is TGTGCCAGCAGCTTCTATCATGCGGGATCAGGAGGGACCCAGTACTTC. It specifies CASSFYHAGSGGTQYF.

V is TRBV2 and J is TRBJ1-5, with 7 positions matching TRBD1. The V and J ends lost 4 bases and 7 bases, in that order; junction bases with no gene match: 7. The germline V gene has CDR1 SNHLY and CDR2 FYNNEI. There are 14 residues in the CDR3. CDR3 coding DNA: TGTGCCAGCAGTGCTGAAGACAGGGTCCAGCCCCAGCATTTT. Translation gives CASSAEDRVQPQHF.

CDR3 sequence: CATGPLSKQETQYF. The CDR3 nucleotides are TGTGCCACTGGTCCCCTATCAAAACAAGAGACCCAGTACTTC. The V gene is TRBV19, the J gene TRBJ2-5; no clear D gene. This CDR3 contains 14 residues. V shed 10 bases and J shed 2 bases, with 17 bases lying between them. From germline, CDR1 is LNHDA and CDR2 SQIVND (reference sequence).

V usage is TRBV18 and J usage is TRBJ2-1, with 10 bases fitting TRBD2. The CDR3 sequence is 20 residues long. Germline CDR1 reads KGHSH; CDR2 reads LQKENI. V lost 6 bases and J lost 1; bases outside the gene matches: 18. This chain's CDR3 is CASSSRAAGGLSGSYNEQFF. The DNA for the CDR3 is TGTGCCAGCTCGTCCAGGGCAGCGGGGGGGCTTTCGGGTTCCTACAATGAGCAGTTCTTC.

The CDR3 protein is CAISGPLNTEAFF. The CDR3 nucleotides read TGTGCAATCAGCGGCCCTCTGAACACTGAAGCTTTCTTT. This rearrangement joins TRBV28 to TRBJ1-1; D unresolved. The germline CDR1 and CDR2 sequences are MDHEN and SYDVKM. This CDR3 region has 13 residues.

This chain's CDR3 is CASSGTDYGYTF. CDR3 nucleotide sequence: TGTGCCAGCAGCGGAACAGATTATGGCTACACCTTC. The rearrangement joins TRBV5-6 to TRBJ1-2; no clear D gene. The CDR3 runs to 12 residues. The germline CDR1 and CDR2 sequences are SGHDT and YYEEEE. Trimming removed 4 bases at V and 5 bases at J, with 9 bases between.

This clone came up once. The genes are TRBV7-9 and TRBJ2-7, with TRBD1 as a possible D gene (6 bases). This CDR3 is built from 19 residues. Germline loops: CDR1 SEHNR, CDR2 FQNEAQ (reference sequence). The ends were cut back, 4 bases at V and 3 bases at J, with 28 bases in the middle. CDR3 coding DNA: TGTGCCAGCAGCTCAACATGGACCACAATGGGGACAACAATCTACGAGCAGTACTTC. Its translation: CASSSTWTTMGTTIYEQYF.

The chain couples TRBV9 to TRBJ2-1, with D uncertain. CDR3 length: 12 residues. Per germline, CDR1 SGDLS and CDR2 YYNGEE. Trimming pared 3 bases from V and 10 bases from J, leaving 11 bases between. CDR3 sequence reads: CASSGRFGEQFF. CDR3 in DNA: TGTGCCAGCAGCGGTAGGTTCGGGGAGCAGTTCTTC.

The V call is TRBV6-5, the J call TRBJ1-3; 9 bases line up with TRBD1. The length of the CDR3 is 13 residues. Germline loops: CDR1 MNHEY, CDR2 SVGAGI. V shed 8 bases, J shed 9 bases, and the junction held 8 bases outside the gene matches. The CDR3: CASQGQGGVTIYF. In DNA form, the CDR3 reads TGTGCCAGCCAGGGACAGGGCGGGGTCACCATATATTTT.

V is TRBV6-4 and J is TRBJ2-3, with 8 positions matching TRBD2. J was trimmed by 5 bases and V by 3 bases; bases with no gene match: 7. This CDR3 region has 15 residues. The germline CDR1 and CDR2 sequences are MRHNA and SNTAGT. CDR3 DNA: TGTGCCAGCAGTGAGGGGAGCGGGGGAGGAGATACGCAGTATTTT. It codes for CASSEGSGGGDTQYF.

This clone appeared a few times. This chain joins TRBV24-1 and TRBJ1-5; D call uncertain. The CDR3 sequence is 12 residues long. Germline V gene sequence: CDR1 KGHDR, CDR2 SFDVKD. The V end lost 10 bases, the J end lost 11 bases, and 17 bases lay between the germline ends. The CDR3 nucleotides read TGTGCCACGACGGCTCGGGTACGGTCCCAGCATTTT. As protein: CATTARVRSQHF.

This clone has only a few counts. This chain links TRBV6-2 or TRBV6-3 with TRBJ2-7; the D gene is possibly TRBD2 (6 bases). Germline V lookup: CDR1 MNHEY, CDR2 SVGEGT. V was pared by 3 bases and J by 0 bases, with 9 bases between. The length of the CDR3 is 14 residues. As DNA, the CDR3 is TGTGCCAGCAGTTATACCGGGGGCTCCTACGAGCAGTACTTC. Its protein product is CASSYTGGSYEQYF.

The chain carries TRBV7-2 and TRBJ1-4; D remains unclear. Per germline, CDR1 SGHTA and CDR2 FQGNSA. The CDR3 has 15 amino acids. Deletions cut 2 bases from V and 5 bases from J, with 12 bases between. The CDR3 coding sequence is TGTGCCAGCAGCTTATCAGGACTTCGGAATGAAAAACTGTTTTTT. Translation: CASSLSGLRNEKLFF.

The chain combines TRBV7-9 with TRBJ1-5; maybe TRBD1 (6 bases). This CDR3 is 16 amino acids long. V lost 5 bases, J lost 1 base, and 15 bases lay in between. Germline V CDR1 and CDR2: SEHNR, FQNEAQ (reference sequence). CDR3 sequence (DNA): TGTGCCAGCAGCCTAGGGGGGGGGTACAGCAATCAGCCCCAGCATTTT. Residues: CASSLGGGYSNQPQHF.

This clone was found a few times. The chain carries TRBV11-2 and TRBJ2-3; D not certain. CDR3 length: 16 residues. Trimming cost V 5 bases and J 2 bases, with 17 bases left between them. The germline gives CDR1 SGHAT, CDR2 FQNNGV. The CDR3 region is CASSPNSQSSTDTQYF. CDR3 DNA sequence: TGTGCCAGCAGCCCGAACTCGCAATCCTCCACAGATACGCAGTATTTT.

The V and J genes are TRBV20-1 and TRBJ1-2, with unresolved D. CDR1 is DFQATT, CDR2 SNEGSKA, per germline (reference sequence). Trimming took 3 bases from V and 8 from J, leaving 13 bases between them. The CDR3 sequence is 12 residues long. CDR3 amino acids: CSASAGMGGYTF. The DNA for the CDR3 is TGCAGTGCTAGTGCGGGGATGGGAGGCTACACCTTC.

This rearrangement joins TRBV9 to TRBJ1-1, with D tentatively TRBD1 (6 bases). CDR3 length: 14 residues. Per germline, CDR1 SGDLS and CDR2 YYNGEE. V lost 1 base and J lost 6, with 13 bases in between. CDR3 region: CASSVSGDHAEAFF. Written as DNA, the CDR3 is TGTGCCAGCAGCGTATCAGGGGATCACGCTGAAGCTTTCTTT.

CDR3 nucleotides: TGTGCCAGCAGCCAGCAAAGGGAGACTGAAGCTTTCTTT. It specifies CASSQQRETEAFF. The V call is TRBV4-2, the J call TRBJ1-1; D is undetermined. V was pared by 3 bases and J by 5 bases, with 10 bases between. Germline-derived CDR1 and CDR2 are LGHNA and YNFKEQ. The CDR3 runs to 13 residues.